This TCR beta chain was obtained from a study of blood T cell repertoires in COVID-19 (TCRdb year 2020). Broadly, across the study: The collaborator samples originated in the United States, Italy and Spain and spanned the acute and convalescent phases of COVID-19. The material from the prospective study consisted of cDNA or gDNA derived from T cells, B-cell-depleted T cells, or PBMCs. Subjects who had been exposed to COVID-19, were actively infected with it, or had recovered from it provided the deeply sampled blood TCRbeta repertoires that made up the dataset. The repertoires were released in a freely available public database meant as a resource for research on the immune response to SARS-CoV-2. The samples were drawn from the first 160 participants of the ongoing ImmuneRACE study and from 1,254 subjects provided by 6 global collaborators. A de-identified subject ID, COVID-19 status, age in years and sex were almost always included in the sample metadata. Where available, HLA class I and class II types were obtained from metadata supplied by the sample provider rather than from assay-based typing. What the research found in general, with its limitations: Clinical and demographic metadata were provided uncurated, with the amount varying by source and participant.

Notes on this clone: Its recognized antigen is unknown. The sample holds no much larger clone one base away, and base qualities are not on file.

TCRbeta CDR3 regions were amplified from genomic DNA using the immunoSEQ Assay, a bias-controlled multiplex PCR. On the authors' methods: Within the assay, amplification of reference gene primers was used to estimate how many nucleated cells each sample contained. Sequence reads were collapsed and filtered to measure the absolute abundance of every unique TCRbeta CDR3 rearrangement. For each sample, productive Simpson clonality was calculated by taking the square root of Simpson's diversity index across productive rearrangements. Not all clones reach the TCRdb copy of this immuneACCESS table, which keeps in-frame sequences only. Checked studies attribute under half of the gap to unresolved V genes and leave the rest unexplained. V and J calls and clone size are copied from that table; D and trimming were computed from the DNA. The sample data list roughly 90,000 clones, and around 84% of these were observed just once. The top ten clonotypes cover over 35% of the sample.

The germline V gene (reference sequence) provides CDR1 MNHEY and CDR2 SMNVEV. From the cysteine up to the phenylalanine, the CDR3 has a length of 16 residues. The CDR3 DNA has 48 bases and is translated from base 1. The V and J ends are trimmed by 3 bases and 4 bases, leaving 18 bases between them. Each collaborating institution followed its own protocols to collect whole blood in K2EDTA tubes. For TCRbeta analysis, collaborators shipped samples in one of three forms: frozen whole blood, isolated PBMCs, or DNA extracted from either of those sample types. Here the chain combines TRBV27 and TRBJ1-1, with the D gene not confidently named. The specimen was peripheral blood. This sequence originates from a man older than 75 with acute or convalescent COVID-19. Here is the DNA: TGTGCCAGCAGTTTCTCATCACGGGAGTTTCTCACTGAAGCTTTCTTT. This yields the protein CASSFSSREFLTEAFF.